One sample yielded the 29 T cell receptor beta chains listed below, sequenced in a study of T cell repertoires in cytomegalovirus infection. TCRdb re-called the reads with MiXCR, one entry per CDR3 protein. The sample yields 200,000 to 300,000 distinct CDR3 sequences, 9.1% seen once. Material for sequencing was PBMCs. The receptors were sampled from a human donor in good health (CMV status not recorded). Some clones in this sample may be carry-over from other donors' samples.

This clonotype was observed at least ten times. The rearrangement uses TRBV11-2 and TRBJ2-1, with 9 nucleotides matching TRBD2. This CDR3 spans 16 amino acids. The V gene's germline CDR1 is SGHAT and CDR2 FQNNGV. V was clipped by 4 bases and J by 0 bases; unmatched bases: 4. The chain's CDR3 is CASSSYSGSSYNEQFF. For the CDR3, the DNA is TGTGCCAGCAGCTCATATAGCGGGAGCTCCTACAATGAGCAGTTCTTC.

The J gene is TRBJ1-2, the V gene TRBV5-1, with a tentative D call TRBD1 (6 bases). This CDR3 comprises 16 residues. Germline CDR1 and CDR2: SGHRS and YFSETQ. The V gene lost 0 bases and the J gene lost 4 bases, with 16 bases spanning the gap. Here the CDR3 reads CASSLDQGQGPYGYTF. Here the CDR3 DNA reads TGCGCCAGCAGCTTGGATCAGGGACAAGGGCCCTATGGCTACACCTTC.

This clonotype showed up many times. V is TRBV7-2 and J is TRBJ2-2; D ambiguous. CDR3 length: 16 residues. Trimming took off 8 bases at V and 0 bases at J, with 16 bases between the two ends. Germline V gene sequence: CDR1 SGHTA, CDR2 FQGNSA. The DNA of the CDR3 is TGTGCCAGCCCTTTAAGACCGGAGTCGAACACCGGGGAGCTGTTTTTT. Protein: CASPLRPESNTGELFF.

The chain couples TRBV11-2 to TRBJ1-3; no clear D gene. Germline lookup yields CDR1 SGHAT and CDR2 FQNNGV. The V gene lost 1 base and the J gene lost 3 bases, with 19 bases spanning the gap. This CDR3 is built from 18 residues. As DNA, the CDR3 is TGTGCCAGCAGCTTAGTAGCCTCACTCGGGGTCAATGGAAACACCATATATTTT. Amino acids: CASSLVASLGVNGNTIYF.

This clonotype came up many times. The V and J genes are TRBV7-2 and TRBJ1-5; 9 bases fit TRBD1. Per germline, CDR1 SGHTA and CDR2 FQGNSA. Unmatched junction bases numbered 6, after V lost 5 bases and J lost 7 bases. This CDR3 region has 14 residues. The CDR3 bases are TGTGCCAGCAGCGACCAACAGGGGGCCCAGCCCCAGCATTTT. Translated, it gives CASSDQQGAQPQHF. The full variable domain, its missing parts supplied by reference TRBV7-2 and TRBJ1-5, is GAGVSQSPSNKVTEKGKDVELRCDPISGHTALYWYRQSLGQGLEFLIYFQGNSAPDKSGLPSDRFSAERTGGSVSTLTIQRTQQEDSAVYLCASSDQQGAQPQHFGDGTRLSIL.

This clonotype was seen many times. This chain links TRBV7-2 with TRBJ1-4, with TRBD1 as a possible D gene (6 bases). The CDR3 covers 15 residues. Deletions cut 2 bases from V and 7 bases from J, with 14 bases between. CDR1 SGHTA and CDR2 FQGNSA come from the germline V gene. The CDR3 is CASSLWGGGSEKLFF. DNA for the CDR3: TGTGCCAGCAGCTTATGGGGAGGGGGTTCTGAAAAACTGTTTTTT.

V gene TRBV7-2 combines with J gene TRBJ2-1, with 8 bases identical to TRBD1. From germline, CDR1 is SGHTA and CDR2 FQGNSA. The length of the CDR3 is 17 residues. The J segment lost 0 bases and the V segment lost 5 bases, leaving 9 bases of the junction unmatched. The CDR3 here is CASSPGQGHISYNEQFF. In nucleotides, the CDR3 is TGTGCCAGCAGCCCAGGACAGGGCCACATCTCCTACAATGAGCAGTTCTTC.

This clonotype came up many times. Here the CDR3 reads CASSPGTGTPGRYF. CDR3 nucleotides: TGTGCCAGCAGCCCCGGGACAGGGACTCCCGGGCGGTACTTC. The chain is built from TRBV12-3 or TRBV12-4 and TRBJ2-7, with 9 bases that match TRBD1. This CDR3 has 14 amino acids. V gave up 6 bases and J gave up 12 bases; unmatched junction bases: 15.

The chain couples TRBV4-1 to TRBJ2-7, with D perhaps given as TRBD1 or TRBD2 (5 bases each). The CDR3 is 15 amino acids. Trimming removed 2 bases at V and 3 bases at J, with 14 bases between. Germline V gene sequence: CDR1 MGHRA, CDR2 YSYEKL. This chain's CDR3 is CASSQSGTVSYEQYF. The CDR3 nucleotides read TGCGCCAGCAGCCAATCCGGGACGGTAAGCTACGAGCAGTACTTC.

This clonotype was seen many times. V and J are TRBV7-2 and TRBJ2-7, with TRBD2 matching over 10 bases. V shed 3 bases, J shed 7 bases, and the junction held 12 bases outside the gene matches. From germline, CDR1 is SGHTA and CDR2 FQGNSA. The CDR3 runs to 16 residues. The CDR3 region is CASSFNLAGVGGEQYF. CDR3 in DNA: TGTGCCAGCAGCTTCAACCTAGCGGGAGTGGGCGGGGAGCAGTACTTC.

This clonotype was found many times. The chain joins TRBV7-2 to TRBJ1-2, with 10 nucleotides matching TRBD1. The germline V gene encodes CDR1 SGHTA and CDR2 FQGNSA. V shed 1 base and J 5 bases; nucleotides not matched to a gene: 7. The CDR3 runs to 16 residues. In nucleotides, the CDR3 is TGTGCCAGCAGCTTAGGCGGGACAGGGGACGGGTATGGCTACACCTTC. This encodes CASSLGGTGDGYGYTF.

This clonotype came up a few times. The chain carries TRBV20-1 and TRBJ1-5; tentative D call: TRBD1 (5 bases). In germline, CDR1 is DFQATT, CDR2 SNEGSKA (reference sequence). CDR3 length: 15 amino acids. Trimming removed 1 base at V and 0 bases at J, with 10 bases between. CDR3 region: CSARVQEYSNQPQHF. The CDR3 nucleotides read TGCAGTGCTAGAGTACAGGAGTATAGCAATCAGCCCCAGCATTTT.

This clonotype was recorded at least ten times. CDR3 loop: CASSSFSGRGSYEQYF. The CDR3 DNA reads TGTGCCAGCAGTTCGTTTAGCGGGAGGGGGTCCTACGAGCAGTACTTC. The chain links TRBV6-1 to TRBJ2-7, with TRBD2 identical over 11 bases. The CDR3 has 16 residues. With V trimmed by 5 bases and J by 1 base, 7 bases remained unmatched. Germline V CDR1 and CDR2: MNHNS, SASEGT.

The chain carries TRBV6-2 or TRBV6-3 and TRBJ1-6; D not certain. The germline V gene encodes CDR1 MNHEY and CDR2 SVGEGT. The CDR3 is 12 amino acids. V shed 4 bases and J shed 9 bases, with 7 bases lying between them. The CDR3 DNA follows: TGTGCCAGCAGTTGGGGAGGTTCACCCCTCCACTTT. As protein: CASSWGGSPLHF.

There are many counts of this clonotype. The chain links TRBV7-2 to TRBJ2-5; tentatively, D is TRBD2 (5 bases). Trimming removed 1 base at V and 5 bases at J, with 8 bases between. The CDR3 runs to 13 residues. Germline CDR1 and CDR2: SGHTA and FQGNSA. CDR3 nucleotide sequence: TGTGCCAGCAGCTTAGACGGGATGGAGACCCAGTACTTC. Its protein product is CASSLDGMETQYF. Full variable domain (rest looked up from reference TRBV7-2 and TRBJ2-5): GAGVSQSPSNKVTEKGKDVELRCDPISGHTALYWYRQSLGQGLEFLIYFQGNSAPDKSGLPSDRFSAERTGGSVSTLTIQRTQQEDSAVYLCASSLDGMETQYFGPGTRLLVL.

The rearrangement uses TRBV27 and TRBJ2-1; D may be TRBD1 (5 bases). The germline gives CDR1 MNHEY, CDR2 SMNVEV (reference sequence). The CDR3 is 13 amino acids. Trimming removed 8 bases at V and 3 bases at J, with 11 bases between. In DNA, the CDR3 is TGTGCCAGCCAGATAGACAGCTACAATGAGCAGTTCTTC. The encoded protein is CASQIDSYNEQFF.

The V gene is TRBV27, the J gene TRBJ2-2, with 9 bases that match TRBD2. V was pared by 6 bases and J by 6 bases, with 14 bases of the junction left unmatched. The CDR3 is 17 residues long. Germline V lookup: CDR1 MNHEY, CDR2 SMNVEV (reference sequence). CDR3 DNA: TGTGCCAGCAGCTACTTCGGTTCTAGCGGGGTTTCCGGGGAGCTGTTTTTT. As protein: CASSYFGSSGVSGELFF.

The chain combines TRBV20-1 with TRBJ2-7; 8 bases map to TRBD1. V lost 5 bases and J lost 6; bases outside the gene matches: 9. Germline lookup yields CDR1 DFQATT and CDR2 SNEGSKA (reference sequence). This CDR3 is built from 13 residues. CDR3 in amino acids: CSAFRTGYAEQYF. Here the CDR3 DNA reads TGCAGTGCTTTTCGGACAGGGTATGCCGAGCAGTACTTC.

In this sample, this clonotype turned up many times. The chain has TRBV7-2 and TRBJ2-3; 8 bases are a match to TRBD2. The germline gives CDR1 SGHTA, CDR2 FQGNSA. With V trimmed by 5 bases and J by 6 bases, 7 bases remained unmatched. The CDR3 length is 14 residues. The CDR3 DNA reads TGTGCCAGCAGCGCACAAGCGGGGGAGGATACGCAGTATTTT. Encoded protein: CASSAQAGEDTQYF.

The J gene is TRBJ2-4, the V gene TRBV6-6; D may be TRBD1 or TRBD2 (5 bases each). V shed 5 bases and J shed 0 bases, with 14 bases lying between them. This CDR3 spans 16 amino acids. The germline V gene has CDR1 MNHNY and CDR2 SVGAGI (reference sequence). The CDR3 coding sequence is TGTGCCAGCAGTACTCGAGAGGGGCTAGCCAAAAACATTCAGTACTTC. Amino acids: CASSTREGLAKNIQYF.

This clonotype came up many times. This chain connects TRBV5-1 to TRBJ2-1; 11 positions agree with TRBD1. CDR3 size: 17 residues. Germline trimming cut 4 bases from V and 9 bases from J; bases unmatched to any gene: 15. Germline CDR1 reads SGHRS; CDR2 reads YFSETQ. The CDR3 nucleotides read TGCGCCAGCAGCATTGGAACCGGGACAGGGGGGCTATCTGAGCAGTTCTTC. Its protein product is CASSIGTGTGGLSEQFF.

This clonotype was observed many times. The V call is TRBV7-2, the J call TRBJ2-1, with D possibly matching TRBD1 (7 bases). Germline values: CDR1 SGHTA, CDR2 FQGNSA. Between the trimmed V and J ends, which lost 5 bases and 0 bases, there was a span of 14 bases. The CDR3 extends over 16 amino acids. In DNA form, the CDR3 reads TGTGCCAGCAGCCGACCGGGGGACAGCTCCTACAATGAGCAGTTCTTC. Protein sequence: CASSRPGDSSYNEQFF.

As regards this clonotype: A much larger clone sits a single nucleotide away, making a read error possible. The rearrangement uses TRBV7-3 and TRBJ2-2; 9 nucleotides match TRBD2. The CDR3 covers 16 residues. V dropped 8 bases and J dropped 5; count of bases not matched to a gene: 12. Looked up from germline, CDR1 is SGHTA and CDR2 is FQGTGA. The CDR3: CASWNAGSGGTGELFF. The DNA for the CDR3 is TGTGCCAGCTGGAACGCCGGCAGCGGGGGGACCGGGGAGCTGTTTTTT. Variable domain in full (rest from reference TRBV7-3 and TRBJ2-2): GAGVSQTPSNKVTEKGKYVELRCDPISGHTALYWYRQSLGQGPEFLIYFQGTGAADDSGLPNDRFFAVRPEGSVSTLKIQRTERGDSAVYLCASWNAGSGGTGELFFGEGSRLTVL.

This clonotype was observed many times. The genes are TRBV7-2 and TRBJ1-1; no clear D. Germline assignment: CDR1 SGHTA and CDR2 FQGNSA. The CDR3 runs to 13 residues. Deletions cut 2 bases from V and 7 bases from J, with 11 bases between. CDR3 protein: CASSLRGPYEAFF. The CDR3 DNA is TGTGCCAGCAGCTTACGAGGTCCCTATGAAGCTTTCTTT.

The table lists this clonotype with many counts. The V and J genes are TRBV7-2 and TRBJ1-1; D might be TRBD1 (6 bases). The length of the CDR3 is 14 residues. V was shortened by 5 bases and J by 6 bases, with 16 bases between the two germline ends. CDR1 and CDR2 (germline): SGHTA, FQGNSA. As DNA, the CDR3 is TGTGCCAGCAGCCCAAACAGGGACTCGTCTGAAGCTTTCTTT. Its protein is CASSPNRDSSEAFF.

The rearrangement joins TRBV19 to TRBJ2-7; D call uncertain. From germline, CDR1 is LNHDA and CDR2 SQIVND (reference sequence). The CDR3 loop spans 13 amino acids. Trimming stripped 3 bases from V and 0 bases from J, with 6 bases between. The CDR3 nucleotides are TGTGCCAGTAGTATGGCAGACTCCTACGAGCAGTACTTC. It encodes CASSMADSYEQYF.

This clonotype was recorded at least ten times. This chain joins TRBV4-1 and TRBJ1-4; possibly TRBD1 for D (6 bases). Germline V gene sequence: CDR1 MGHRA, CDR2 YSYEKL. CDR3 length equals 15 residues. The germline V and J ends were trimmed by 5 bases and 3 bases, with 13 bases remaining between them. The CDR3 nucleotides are TGCGCCAGCAGCACCACAGGGATCGCTAATGAAAAACTGTTTTTT. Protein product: CASSTTGIANEKLFF.

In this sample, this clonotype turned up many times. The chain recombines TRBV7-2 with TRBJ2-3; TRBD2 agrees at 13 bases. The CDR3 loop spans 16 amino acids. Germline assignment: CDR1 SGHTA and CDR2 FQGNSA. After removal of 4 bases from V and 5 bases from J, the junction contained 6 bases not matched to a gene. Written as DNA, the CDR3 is TGTGCCAGCAGCTACAGACTAGCGGGGGGCTTAGATACGCAGTATTTT. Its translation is CASSYRLAGGLDTQYF.

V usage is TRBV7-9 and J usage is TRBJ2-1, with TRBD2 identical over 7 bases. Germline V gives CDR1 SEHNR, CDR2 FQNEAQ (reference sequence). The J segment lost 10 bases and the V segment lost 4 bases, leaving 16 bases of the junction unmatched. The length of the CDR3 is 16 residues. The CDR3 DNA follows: TGTGCCAGCAGCTACGGACTAGGTGGCACGGTGAGGGAGCAGTTCTTC. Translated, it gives CASSYGLGGTVREQFF.